One sample yielded the 21 T cell receptor beta chains listed below, sequenced in a study of CD8+ T cells in alopecia areata (dated by TCRdb to the late 2010s). This specimen's time point label, per the study, means: less than five weeks on oral tofacitinib. The intended sense of this specimen's treatment or condition label: oral pan-JAK inhibitor, 5-10 mg twice daily. The method behind the library was the immunoSEQ multiplex PCR assay. RNA was extracted from all samples and reverse transcribed into cDNA, which served as template for TCR sequencing. Drawn from immuneACCESS, this table holds only the in-frame rearrangements with V and J called that TCRdb kept. Clones are partly lost; checked studies trace under half to an unresolved V gene and leave the rest unexplained. This sample comprises over 150,000 clones, 60% to 70% of them detected only once. Jointly, the top ten make up over 3% of the sample.

The starting material was CD4+ T cells sorted from blood, obtained at week 4, from a patient treated with tofacitinib. Receptors were obtained from a human donor with alopecia areata.

The chain couples TRBV29-1 to TRBJ2-2, with 10 bases matching TRBD1. Looked up from germline, CDR1 is SQVTM and CDR2 is ANQGSEA. The CDR3 runs to 14 residues. Trimming removed 3 bases from V and 6 bases from J; junction bases left unmatched: 4. The CDR3 spells CSVDLTGGPGELFF. The CDR3 DNA follows: TGCAGCGTTGACTTGACAGGGGGCCCCGGGGAGCTGTTTTTT.

The gene calls are TRBV30 and TRBJ1-2, with D hard to call. Trimming removed 5 bases from V and 8 bases from J, with 15 bases in between. The germline V gene encodes CDR1 GTSNPN and CDR2 SVGIG (reference sequence). The CDR3 covers 12 residues. The CDR3 DNA is TGTGCCTGGGGTATCAGCGCGGGGGGCTACACCTTC. It yields the protein CAWGISAGGYTF.

V and J are TRBV30 and TRBJ2-1, with TRBD1 identical over 9 bases. The V gene end was trimmed by 8 bases and the J gene end by 6 bases; junction bases not matched to a gene: 5. The CDR3 sequence is 12 residues long. Germline CDR1 reads GTSNPN; CDR2 reads SVGIG (reference sequence). The CDR3, as DNA: TGTGCCGGGACAGGGTCTGGCAATGAGCAGTTCTTC. It is translated as CAGTGSGNEQFF.

This clone came up once. The chain combines TRBV4-2 with TRBJ2-2, with D perhaps TRBD1 (5 bases). Looked up from germline, CDR1 is LGHNA and CDR2 is YNFKEQ. Deletions cut 1 base from V and 5 bases from J, with 11 bases between. This CDR3 is 15 amino acids long. The CDR3 loop is CASSQGQGGTGELFF. CDR3 in DNA: TGTGCCAGCAGCCAAGGCCAGGGTGGGACCGGGGAGCTGTTTTTT.

The genes are TRBV2 and TRBJ2-1, with 11 bases matching TRBD2. Unmatched junction bases numbered 7, after V lost 5 bases and J lost 7 bases. Per germline, CDR1 SNHLY and CDR2 FYNNEI. The length of the CDR3 is 15 residues. CDR3: CASSLQTSGANEQFF. The DNA for the CDR3 is TGTGCCAGCAGTCTGCAGACTAGCGGGGCAAATGAGCAGTTCTTC.

This rearrangement joins TRBV30 to TRBJ2-2; unclear D gene. The germline CDR1 and CDR2 sequences are GTSNPN and SVGIG (reference sequence). The V end was cut by 3 bases, the J end by 6 bases, with 5 bases between. This CDR3 is built from 11 residues. This CDR3 reads CAWRTPGELFF. CDR3 in DNA: TGTGCCTGGAGGACCCCCGGGGAGCTGTTTTTT.

This clone has more than one count but fewer than ten. The rearrangement uses TRBV29-1 and TRBJ2-6; D ambiguous. The CDR3 runs to 12 residues. Germline V gene data show CDR1 as SQVTM and CDR2 as ANQGSEA. Trimming removed 7 bases from V and 5 bases from J, with 9 bases in between. CDR3 in DNA: TGCAGCGGGATGGGCCGGGCCAACGTCCTGACTTTC. Its protein is CSGMGRANVLTF.

The chain joins TRBV25-1 to TRBJ2-2; 8 nucleotides agree with TRBD1. This CDR3 is built from 18 residues. Trimming removed 4 bases from V and 5 bases from J; junction bases left unmatched: 15. Germline V gene sequence: CDR1 MGHDK, CDR2 SYGVNS. The CDR3 loop reads CASSATSRGQGGTGELFF. The CDR3 DNA is TGTGCCAGCAGTGCAACCTCCCGAGGACAGGGTGGGACCGGGGAGCTGTTTTTT.

The gene calls are TRBV30 and TRBJ2-7; 9 nucleotides match TRBD1. CDR1 and CDR2 from the germline V gene are GTSNPN and SVGIG (reference sequence). The trim removed 5 bases at V and 0 bases at J, leaving 5 bases unmatched. The CDR3 has 14 amino acids. This CDR3 reads CAWVGTGYSYEQYF. CDR3 nucleotides: TGTGCCTGGGTCGGGACAGGGTACTCCTACGAGCAGTACTTC.

The V gene is TRBV30, the J gene TRBJ1-4; D might be TRBD1 (6 bases). CDR1 is GTSNPN and CDR2 is SVGIG in the germline V gene (reference sequence). This CDR3 contains 14 residues. Trimming removed 2 bases at V and 8 bases at J, with 15 bases between. The CDR3 here is CAWSQGQPGEKLFF. CDR3 sequence (DNA): TGTGCCTGGAGTCAGGGACAACCGGGGGAAAAACTGTTTTTT.

The table lists this clone with a count of one. V gene TRBV2 combines with J gene TRBJ2-7; the D gene is possibly TRBD2 (6 bases). V shed 6 bases and J shed 3 bases, with 15 bases lying between them. Germline V gives CDR1 SNHLY, CDR2 FYNNEI. CDR3 length equals 14 residues. The CDR3 bases are TGTGCCAGCAGCCAGGGACTCCTGAGCTACGAGCAGTACTTC. Protein sequence: CASSQGLLSYEQYF.

The V call is TRBV10-2, the J call TRBJ1-6, with 8 bases fitting TRBD1. Germline trimming cut 9 bases from V and 7 bases from J; bases unmatched to any gene: 5. CDR1 is WSHSY and CDR2 is SAAADI in the germline V gene. The CDR3 spans 13 residues. This chain's CDR3 is CASRRDRNSPLHF. Here the CDR3 DNA reads TGCGCCAGTCGCCGGGACAGGAATTCACCCCTCCACTTT.

This clone was recorded only once. The genes are TRBV4-1 and TRBJ2-3; 7 bases map to TRBD2. The germline V gene has CDR1 MGHRA and CDR2 YSYEKL. V gave up 6 bases and J gave up 7 bases; unmatched junction bases: 16. CDR3 length: 16 amino acids. The CDR3: CASSTPVASGENTQYF. CDR3 sequence (DNA): TGCGCCAGCAGTACCCCCGTGGCTAGCGGAGAGAATACGCAGTATTTT.

The chain is built from TRBV30 and TRBJ2-5; 7 nucleotides line up with TRBD1. Unmatched junction bases numbered 13, after V lost 5 bases and J lost 7 bases. Germline CDR1 reads GTSNPN; CDR2 reads SVGIG (reference sequence). This CDR3 is built from 14 residues. The CDR3 DNA is TGTGCCTGGGACCGACAGGGTCGTACTGGGACCCAGTACTTC. This sequence encodes CAWDRQGRTGTQYF.

V usage is TRBV30 and J usage is TRBJ2-2; 7 positions agree with TRBD2. Germline V gives CDR1 GTSNPN, CDR2 SVGIG (reference sequence). With 4 bases clipped from V and 4 bases from J, the junction kept 3 bases outside the gene matches. The CDR3 loop spans 13 amino acids. The CDR3 protein is CAWNSGVTGELFF. The CDR3 nucleotides read TGTGCCTGGAACAGCGGGGTCACCGGGGAGCTGTTTTTT.

Here the CDR3 reads CSVSTREGRPQHF. In DNA, the CDR3 is TGCAGCGTTTCGACCAGGGAGGGACGGCCCCAGCATTTT. The gene calls are TRBV29-1 and TRBJ1-5, with D possibly being TRBD1 (5 bases). Between the trimmed V and J ends, which lost 5 bases and 9 bases, there was a span of 17 bases. The length of the CDR3 is 13 residues. Germline CDR1 and CDR2: SQVTM and ANQGSEA.

There are a few counts of this clone. The chain has TRBV13 and TRBJ1-2, with TRBD1 as a possible D gene (5 bases). Germline V CDR1 and CDR2: PRHDT, FYEKMQ (reference sequence). The CDR3 extends over 14 amino acids. Deletions cut 1 base from V and 4 bases from J, with 10 bases between. CDR3 in amino acids: CASSLARVGYGYTF. The DNA for the CDR3 is TGTGCCAGCAGCTTAGCCAGGGTCGGCTATGGCTACACCTTC.

The CDR3 reads CASSQGALDRVSNYGYTF. In DNA form, the CDR3 reads TGCGCCAGCAGCCAAGGGGCCCTAGACAGAGTTTCTAACTATGGCTACACCTTC. The V gene is TRBV4-1, the J gene TRBJ1-2; possibly TRBD1 for D (5 bases). Trimming took off 1 base at V and 0 bases at J, with 18 bases between the two ends. The CDR3 is 18 residues long. The germline CDR1 and CDR2 sequences are MGHRA and YSYEKL.

The chain couples TRBV5-4 to TRBJ2-7; D unresolved. The CDR3 length is 13 residues. Trimming shortened V by 3 bases and J by 0 bases, and 7 bases separated the two germline ends. The germline V gene encodes CDR1 SGHNT and CDR2 YYREEE (reference sequence). The CDR3 DNA reads TGTGCCAGCAGCTCGTGGGACTCCTACGAGCAGTACTTC. Amino acid sequence: CASSSWDSYEQYF.

This clone was seen a few times. In nucleotides, the CDR3 is TGTGCCAGCACCCCTCGTGCATACGATACGCAGTATTTT. Amino acids: CASTPRAYDTQYF. The V call is TRBV6-5, the J call TRBJ2-3; D uncertain. Germline values: CDR1 MNHEY, CDR2 SVGAGI. There are 13 residues in the CDR3. V was pared by 7 bases and J by 6 bases, with 14 bases between.

This clone has only a few counts. The CDR3 here is CASSEDVRVMNTEAFF. The CDR3 coding sequence is TGTGCCAGCAGTGAAGACGTGAGGGTGATGAACACTGAAGCTTTCTTT. The V gene is TRBV2, the J gene TRBJ1-1; D gene ambiguous. In germline, CDR1 is SNHLY, CDR2 FYNNEI. V was clipped by 1 base and J by 0 bases, with 12 bases between them. This CDR3 contains 16 residues.